Listed here are 26 T cell receptor beta chains from one sample, sequenced in a study of PD-1 blockade in classical Hodgkin lymphoma. The assay was immunoSEQ multiplex PCR, and TCRdb's table has in-frame clones only and misses some. The sample includes 9,000 to 13,000 clones, around three quarters seen only once; the top ten take about 9.4%. Exposure to brentuximab vedotin varied, and each patient had relapsed following autologous stem cell transplantation. The sequencing used peripheral blood mononuclear cells (PBMCs), collected at baseline. The source is a human donor with classical Hodgkin lymphoma.

The chain couples TRBV4-2 to TRBJ1-2, with a weak D call TRBD1 (6 bases). Germline V gives CDR1 LGHNA, CDR2 YNFKEQ. Between the trimmed V and J ends, which lost 0 bases and 2 bases, there was a span of 10 bases. This CDR3 has 15 residues. CDR3 region: CASSQDVGTNYGYTF. CDR3 in DNA: TGTGCCAGCAGCCAAGATGTCGGGACAAACTATGGCTACACCTTC.

This clone is medium-sized (0.01 to 0.1%) by share. The gene calls are TRBV7-9 and TRBJ1-1; D not resolved. From germline, CDR1 is SEHNR and CDR2 FQNEAQ (reference sequence). Trimming pared 10 bases from V and 0 bases from J, leaving 9 bases between. This CDR3 contains 12 residues. CDR3: CATNGLNTEAFF. The CDR3 DNA reads as TGTGCCACCAACGGGTTGAACACTGAAGCTTTCTTT. The whole variable domain, remainder taken from reference TRBV7-9 and TRBJ1-1, is DTGVSQNPRHKITKRGQNVTFRCDPISEHNRLYWYRQTLGQGPEFLTYFQNEAQLEKSRLLSDRFSAERPKGSFSTLEIQRTEQGDSAMYLCATNGLNTEAFFGQGTRLTVV.

The genes are TRBV9 and TRBJ2-2; the match to TRBD1 covers 7 bases. The germline CDR1 and CDR2 sequences are SGDLS and YYNGEE. The CDR3 spans 15 residues. The V segment lost 4 bases and the J segment 1 base; nucleotides outside the gene matches: 4. CDR3 sequence: CASSPRTGNTGELFF. DNA for the CDR3: TGTGCCAGCAGCCCTCGGACAGGGAACACCGGGGAGCTGTTTTTT.

CDR3 DNA sequence: TGTGCCAGCAGCAAGTCCGGGACTTTGAATCAGCCCCAGCATTTT. It yields the protein CASSKSGTLNQPQHF. The rearrangement joins TRBV7-9 to TRBJ1-5; the D gene is possibly TRBD1 (5 bases). CDR3 length: 15 residues. V lost 5 bases and J lost 4, with 15 bases in between. Germline V gene sequence: CDR1 SEHNR, CDR2 FQNEAQ (reference sequence).

V gene TRBV30 combines with J gene TRBJ2-2; TRBD2 agrees at 11 bases. Trimming at V came to 2 bases and at J to 8 bases, leaving 19 bases not matched to a gene. The CDR3 totals 19 residues. Germline CDR1 is GTSNPN and CDR2 is SVGIG (reference sequence). CDR3 DNA: TGTGCCTGGAGTTATCCCAGCAAAACTAGCGGGAGTTTAGCGGGGGAGCTGTTTTTT. Translated, it gives CAWSYPSKTSGSLAGELFF.

V usage is TRBV19 and J usage is TRBJ1-1; unclear D gene. This CDR3 spans 14 amino acids. From germline, CDR1 is LNHDA and CDR2 SQIVND (reference sequence). Deletions cut 5 bases from V and 1 base from J, with 11 bases between. The chain's CDR3 is CASSASVTNTEAFF. DNA of the CDR3: TGTGCCAGTAGTGCCAGCGTTACGAACACTGAAGCTTTCTTT.

This clone appeared a few times. The genes are TRBV14 and TRBJ2-3; D is undetermined. CDR3 length equals 14 residues. Germline V lookup: CDR1 SGHDN, CDR2 FVKESK. With 7 bases removed from V and 2 bases from J, the gap between germline ends came to 13 bases. The DNA for the CDR3 is TGTGCCAGCAAGGCGATCCGTATCACAGATACGCAGTATTTT. Translating it yields CASKAIRITDTQYF.

The chain carries TRBV5-8 and TRBJ2-2; 7 nucleotides match TRBD1. J was trimmed by 5 bases and V by 0 bases; bases with no gene match: 4. The CDR3 has 15 residues. The germline V gene has CDR1 SGHTS and CDR2 YDEGEE. CDR3 loop: CASSLVGQPTGELFF. CDR3 coding DNA: TGTGCCAGCAGCTTGGTGGGACAGCCAACCGGGGAGCTGTTTTTT.

This clone has a single count. V gene TRBV6-5 combines with J gene TRBJ1-1; D is ambiguous. The V end lost 0 bases, the J end lost 1 base, and 9 bases lay between the germline ends. The germline gives CDR1 MNHEY, CDR2 SVGAGI. This CDR3 contains 15 residues. Here the CDR3 DNA reads TGTGCCAGCAGTTACTCATTCCCCAGGAACACTGAAGCTTTCTTT. Translating it yields CASSYSFPRNTEAFF.

J is TRBJ1-4 and V is TRBV7-2, with D hard to call. Looked up from germline, CDR1 is SGHTA and CDR2 is FQGNSA. This CDR3 spans 13 amino acids. Trimming stripped 3 bases from V and 8 bases from J, with 10 bases between. The chain's CDR3 is CASSFSSQEKLFF. The CDR3 DNA reads TGTGCCAGCAGCTTTTCTTCCCAGGAAAAACTGTTTTTT.

The gene calls are TRBV20-1 and TRBJ1-1; no clear D. The germline gives CDR1 DFQATT, CDR2 SNEGSKA (reference sequence). V was shortened by 6 bases and J by 6 bases, with 11 bases between the two germline ends. CDR3 length: 11 amino acids. CDR3 bases: TGCAGTGCCCCAACGGGGTCTGAAGCTTTCTTT. Its translation: CSAPTGSEAFF.

The chain is built from TRBV7-1 and TRBJ2-2, with a possible D match to TRBD1 (5 bases). TRBV7-1 is an open reading frame whose function is uncertain. CDR3 length: 15 residues. The V end was cut by 5 bases, the J end by 4 bases, with 14 bases between. CDR3 bases: TGTGCCAGCAGCCAACAAAGGGGTTCCACCGGGGAGCTGTTTTTT. Amino acids: CASSQQRGSTGELFF.

This clone was picked up a small number of times. The chain is built from TRBV6-5 and TRBJ1-2; 9 bases are shared with TRBD1. V shed 6 bases, J shed 6 bases, and the junction held 8 bases outside the gene matches. In germline, CDR1 is MNHEY, CDR2 SVGAGI. This CDR3 region has 14 residues. This CDR3 reads CASRQQGARNGYTF. In DNA, the CDR3 is TGTGCCAGCAGACAACAGGGGGCCAGGAATGGCTACACCTTC.

Here the CDR3 DNA reads TGCGCCAGCAGCTTGGGCGAAATCACAGATACGCAGTATTTT. Translation: CASSLGEITDTQYF. This chain joins TRBV5-1 and TRBJ2-3; D not certain. This CDR3 has 14 residues. The germline CDR1 and CDR2 sequences are SGHRS and YFSETQ. V was pared by 0 bases and J by 2 bases, with 7 bases between. The full variable domain, completed using reference TRBV5-1 and TRBJ2-3, is KAGVTQTPRYLIKTRGQQVTLSCSPISGHRSVSWYQQTPGQGLQFLFEYFSETQRNKGNFPGRFSGRQFSNSRSEMNVSTLELGDSALYLCASSLGEITDTQYFGPGTRLTVL.

The V and J genes are TRBV5-1 and TRBJ1-3; no clear D. The CDR3 has 15 amino acids. Trimming stripped 4 bases from V and 0 bases from J, with 11 bases between. The germline CDR1 and CDR2 sequences are SGHRS and YFSETQ. This chain's CDR3 is CASSHSGRSGNTIYF. CDR3 coding DNA: TGCGCCAGCAGCCACAGCGGACGCTCTGGAAACACCATATATTTT.

The V and J genes are TRBV5-1 and TRBJ2-1, with unresolved D. The CDR3 is 15 residues long. The V gene lost 4 bases and the J gene lost 0 bases, with 11 bases spanning the gap. Germline-derived CDR1 and CDR2 are SGHRS and YFSETQ. The CDR3 region has the DNA TGCGCCAGCAGCCTGGACGGCAGCTCCTACAATGAGCAGTTCTTC. Translating it yields CASSLDGSSYNEQFF.

The V call is TRBV28, the J call TRBJ1-1; D is uncertain. Germline CDR1 and CDR2: MDHEN and SYDVKM. This CDR3 comprises 15 residues. With 1 base removed from V and 0 bases from J, the gap between germline ends came to 9 bases. CDR3 protein: CASSLSTDMNTEAFF. The CDR3 DNA reads TGTGCCAGCAGTTTATCTACAGATATGAACACTGAAGCTTTCTTT.

The rearrangement joins TRBV5-6 to TRBJ1-2; D unresolved. There are 13 residues in the CDR3. Between the trimmed V and J ends, which lost 0 bases and 7 bases, there was a span of 10 bases. Germline CDR1 SGHDT, CDR2 YYEEEE. The CDR3 here is CASSLVSLGGYTF. The CDR3 DNA reads as TGTGCCAGCAGCTTGGTGTCACTCGGTGGCTACACCTTC.

The J gene is TRBJ2-4, the V gene TRBV2; D remains ambiguous. Germline V gene data show CDR1 as SNHLY and CDR2 as FYNNEI. This CDR3 comprises 15 residues. The V and J ends lost 7 bases and 5 bases respectively, with 18 bases between them. For the CDR3, the DNA is TGTGCCAGCACGTTGGGCCCCACTCTGGAAAACATTCAGTACTTC. It yields the protein CASTLGPTLENIQYF. Full variable domain (missing parts from reference TRBV2 and TRBJ2-4): EPEVTQTPSHQVTQMGQEVILRCVPISNHLYFYWYRQILGQKVEFLVSFYNNEISEKSEIFDDQFSVERPDGSNFTLKIRSTKLEDSAMYFCASTLGPTLENIQYFGAGTRLSVL.

This clone occurred a few times. The V call is TRBV10-3, the J call TRBJ2-2; D may be TRBD1 (5 bases). CDR1 and CDR2 (germline): ENHRY, SYGVKD. The ends were cut back, 7 bases at V and 5 bases at J, with 11 bases in the middle. This CDR3 has 13 residues. CDR3 in DNA: TGTGCCATCACAGGGATCCTTACCGGGGAGCTGTTTTTT. Encoded protein: CAITGILTGELFF.

The rearrangement links TRBV5-8 to TRBJ1-2; D gene uncertain. V lost 3 bases, J lost 4 bases, and 7 bases lay in between. CDR1 is SGHTS, CDR2 YDEGEE, per germline. This CDR3 is built from 12 residues. The CDR3 loop reads CASSSFGYGYTF. The CDR3 nucleotides read TGTGCCAGCAGCTCTTTTGGCTATGGCTACACCTTC.

The chain carries TRBV7-2 and TRBJ2-3; D not resolved. Germline V lookup: CDR1 SGHTA, CDR2 FQGNSA. The V end was cut by 1 base, the J end by 5 bases, with 7 bases between. The length of the CDR3 is 13 residues. The CDR3 DNA follows: TGTGCCAGCAGCTTAGATCTTGGAGATACGCAGTATTTT. Translated, it gives CASSLDLGDTQYF. The variable domain in full, with the rest retrieved from reference TRBV7-2 and TRBJ2-3, is GAGVSQSPSNKVTEKGKDVELRCDPISGHTALYWYRQSLGQGLEFLIYFQGNSAPDKSGLPSDRFSAERTGGSVSTLTIQRTQQEDSAVYLCASSLDLGDTQYFGPGTRLTVL.

The chain couples TRBV30 to TRBJ1-5; a possible D gene is TRBD1 (6 bases). This CDR3 has 15 residues. Germline lookup yields CDR1 GTSNPN and CDR2 SVGIG (reference sequence). The germline V and J ends were trimmed by 0 bases and 9 bases, with 18 bases remaining between them. CDR3 in DNA: TGTGCCTGGAGTGTACAGGGTCGGTTTGCAGGGCCCCAGCATTTT. Its translation: CAWSVQGRFAGPQHF.

V is TRBV10-1 and J is TRBJ2-3; TRBD2 matches 14 bases. The CDR3 spans 17 residues. Germline CDR1 is WNHNN and CDR2 is SYGVQD (reference sequence). Trimming took 9 bases from V and 0 from J; bases not matched to a gene: 8. CDR3 bases: TGCGCCAGTTTTGGACTAGCGGGAGGTTTTAGCACAGATACGCAGTATTTT. It codes for CASFGLAGGFSTDTQYF.

The V gene is TRBV2, the J gene TRBJ1-3; D is unresolved. This CDR3 is built from 12 residues. V was clipped by 5 bases and J by 9 bases, with 11 bases between them. CDR1 SNHLY and CDR2 FYNNEI come from the germline V gene. CDR3: CASSPKGVTIYF. The CDR3 DNA reads TGTGCCAGCAGTCCAAAGGGAGTCACCATATATTTT.

This chain joins TRBV28 and TRBJ1-4, with a tentative D call TRBD1 (5 bases). Germline V lookup: CDR1 MDHEN, CDR2 SYDVKM. The V end lost 5 bases, the J end lost 10 bases, and 11 bases lay between the germline ends. This CDR3 region has 12 residues. The CDR3 DNA follows: TGTGCCAGCAGTCCTCGGGGGAGAAAACTGTTTTTT. As protein: CASSPRGRKLFF.